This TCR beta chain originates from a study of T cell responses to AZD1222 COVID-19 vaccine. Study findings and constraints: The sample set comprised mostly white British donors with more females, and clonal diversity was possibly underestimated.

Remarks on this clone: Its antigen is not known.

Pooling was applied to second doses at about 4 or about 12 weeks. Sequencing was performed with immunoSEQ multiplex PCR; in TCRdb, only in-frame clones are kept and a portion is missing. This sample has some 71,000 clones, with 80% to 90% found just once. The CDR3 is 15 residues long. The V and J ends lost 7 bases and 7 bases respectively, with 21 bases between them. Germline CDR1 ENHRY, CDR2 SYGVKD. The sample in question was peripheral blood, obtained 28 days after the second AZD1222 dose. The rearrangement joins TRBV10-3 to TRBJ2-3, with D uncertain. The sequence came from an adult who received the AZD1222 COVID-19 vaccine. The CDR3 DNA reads TGTGCCATCAACCCTAGAGCACACAACCTGAATACGCAGTATTTT. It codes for CAINPRAHNLNTQYF.